This T cell receptor (beta chain) was retrieved from a study of T cells in Graves' hyperthyroidism and ophthalmopathy (dated by TCRdb to the late 2010s). At the level of the whole study: Peripheral blood was sampled at the time of initial diagnosis, prior to any treatment. Prospective prediction of ophthalmopathy was tested in an independent validation cohort consisting of 18 to 20 hyperthyroidism patients and over 15 patients who later progressed to ophthalmopathy. Following sampling, methimazole starting at 30 mg daily was given to hyperthyroidism patients, and high-dose intravenous methylprednisolone was given to ophthalmopathy patients. For training and testing, the 110 or so patients in the discovery cohort were randomly divided in a 7:3 ratio. The study also compared thyroid tissue and blood T-cell repertoires from more than five Graves' hyperthyroidism patients. To identify distinguishing TCR V-J signatures, a discovery cohort of around 100 patients was used, comprising 43 with Graves' ophthalmopathy and roughly 60 with stable Graves' hyperthyroidism. TCR Vbeta CDR3 sequencing of some 140 peripheral blood samples (under 45 ophthalmopathy, roughly 74 hyperthyroidism and roughly 17 progressor patients) is reported in the paper.

Amplification of TCR beta CDR3 regions was carried out from RNA transcripts. For the first round of RT-PCR on the TCR CDR3, the HTBI primer set was used together with the Qiagen OneStep RT-PCR kit. Libraries were constructed in a second round of multiplex PCR, after which size selection and purification were carried out. The libraries were sequenced on an Illumina HiSeq2000 using paired-end 100 bp reads. For the original study's pipeline: Raw data were processed with SOAPnuke, discarding reads with adapters, uncalled bases, mean Phred below 15, or no exact constant-primer or identifier match. COPE v1.2.5 was used to merge high-quality paired reads, and clonotypes were defined as unique nucleotide sequences. Clonotypes were aligned to IMGT TRBV, TRBD and TRBJ reference segments using MiTCR v1.1. Only V-J combinations with frequency above 0.0001, covering approximately 99% of repertoires, were analysed. A TCS score was defined as the ratio between F50 (clonal expansion) and ExV (chaos), using BLOSUM62-based TCRdist between CDR3 peptides within each V-J. Welch's t-statistics and random forest reduced some 510 V-J features to 13, which were used in a naive Bayes classifier (R e1071). The raw public reads went through TCRdb reprocessing: fastp at Q25, MiXCR clone calling, in-frame beta chains kept. Identical CDR3 proteins give one entry, which carries the most common genes and DNA. These V and J calls are TCRdb output, not the study's own analysis. Present in this sample are nearly 600,000 distinct CDR3 sequences, roughly 13% of which were seen just once. The ten largest account for around 5.4% of the sample.

Spanning cysteine to phenylalanine, the CDR3 consists of 15 amino acids. Kept here is only the CDR3 DNA, which spans 45 bases and is read in frame from base 1. Reading the germline V gene gives CDR1 KGHDR and CDR2 SFDVKD. V trim: 9 bases; J trim: 2 bases; unmatched bases: 9. Points the paper makes about the study in general: Sample size was not statistically predetermined, and blinding of investigators to group allocation was not performed. In validation, the model predicted progression to ophthalmopathy with just under 71% sensitivity and about 73% specificity, a median of around 6.6 months before onset. In cross-validation, a model built on a 13 V-J signature told ophthalmopathy apart from stable hyperthyroidism with under 90% sensitivity and around 81% specificity, and in testing the same model reached 80%/75%. Most expanded thyroid clonotypes (frequency above 0.001) were also detected in blood, a finding suggesting that blood repertoires may reflect thyroid immune responses.

The sample holds many counts of this clonotype. What antigen it recognizes has not been identified. No per-base quality is available; no much larger clone lies one base away. Hyperthyroidism patients were aged 18 to 65 years and newly diagnosed, with disease duration of less than 2 months. The study excluded patients with uncontrolled infections, other autoimmune diseases, pregnancy or lactation. Clinical symptoms, serum thyroxine and TRAb, thyroid ultrasound, and orbital computed tomography formed the basis for the diagnoses. Blood from progressor patients was drawn when they were first diagnosed with hyperthyroidism, before any ophthalmopathy symptoms appeared. PBMCs were isolated from approximately 10 ml of fresh peripheral blood by Ficoll-Paque density gradient centrifugation. Progressor patients were defined as those initially diagnosed with Graves' hyperthyroidism in whom ophthalmopathy developed during follow-up. Trizol reagent was used to extract total RNA, and RNA quality was then checked on an Agilent 2100 Bioanalyzer.

This clonotype was obtained from a woman aged 25 to 39 with Graves' hyperthyroidism that later progressed to Graves' ophthalmopathy. The sequenced sample was blood. The sequence joins TRBV24-1 to TRBJ1-1, and TRBD1 aligns with 9 junction nucleotides. The CDR3 protein: CATSPGTGYNTEAFF. Here is the DNA: TGTGCCACCTCGCCGGGGACAGGGTATAACACTGAAGCTTTCTTT.